A selection of T cell receptor beta chains follows, all from one sample in a study of blood T cell repertoires in COVID-19. Repertoires were generated with immunoSEQ multiplex PCR, while TCRdb's copy carries only in-frame clones and drops some. The top ten clones hold 50% to 75% of a sample with almost 45,000 clones, roughly 74% of them seen once. The sequencing input was peripheral blood. These receptors were collected from a man older than 75 with acute or convalescent COVID-19. The CDR3 runs from the conserved cysteine through the conserved F or W. Fields, in order: CDR3 protein, CDR3 DNA, V gene, J gene, clone size, D gene. D genes are given only for firm matches. Some rows mark clone size as missing; the rest say once, few, many or name a class of expanded clone.

CDR3 protein: CASSVTSGLETQYF; CDR3 DNA: TGTGCCAGCAGCGTAACTAGCGGTTTAGAGACCCAGTACTTC; V gene: TRBV9; J gene: TRBJ2-5; clone size: few; D gene: TRBD2
CDR3 protein: CAISESMANYEQYF; CDR3 DNA: TGTGCCATCAGTGAGTCGATGGCCAACTACGAGCAGTACTTC; V gene: TRBV10-3; J gene: TRBJ2-7; clone size: .; D gene: .
CDR3 protein: CASSQTSGSGTQYF; CDR3 DNA: TGTGCCAGCAGCCAGACTAGCGGGAGTGGGACCCAGTACTTC; V gene: TRBV11-3; J gene: TRBJ2-5; clone size: once; D gene: TRBD2
CDR3 protein: CASSYSGRRENEQFF; CDR3 DNA: TGTGCCAGCAGTTACTCCGGGAGAAGGGAAAATGAGCAGTTCTTC; V gene: TRBV6-2/TRBV6-3; J gene: TRBJ2-1; clone size: once; D gene: .
CDR3 protein: CAILGQEGGYTF; CDR3 DNA: TGTGCCATCCTTGGACAGGAGGGTGGCTACACCTTC; V gene: TRBV28; J gene: TRBJ1-2; clone size: .; D gene: TRBD1
CDR3 protein: CASSRGGENTGELFF; CDR3 DNA: TGCGCCAGCAGCAGGGGAGGAGAGAACACCGGGGAGCTGTTTTTT; V gene: TRBV5-1; J gene: TRBJ2-2; clone size: .; D gene: .
CDR3 protein: CASSAGTGNYNSPLHF; CDR3 DNA: TGTGCCAGCAGCGCCGGGACAGGGAATTATAATTCACCCCTCCACTTT; V gene: TRBV5-5; J gene: TRBJ1-6; clone size: .; D gene: TRBD1
CDR3 protein: CASSSPGQGSYGYTF; CDR3 DNA: TGTGCCAGCAGCTCACCGGGACAGGGTAGCTATGGCTACACCTTC; V gene: TRBV7-2; J gene: TRBJ1-2; clone size: few; D gene: TRBD1
CDR3 protein: CASSFRQGIIGANVLTF; CDR3 DNA: TGTGCCAGCAGTTTCCGACAGGGGATCATTGGGGCCAACGTCCTGACTTTC; V gene: TRBV28; J gene: TRBJ2-6; clone size: .; D gene: TRBD1
CDR3 protein: CASSPWTTQETQYF; CDR3 DNA: TGTGCCAGCTCACCCTGGACTACCCAAGAGACCCAGTACTTC; V gene: TRBV18; J gene: TRBJ2-5; clone size: .; D gene: .
CDR3 protein: CASSRSADRLNSPLHF; CDR3 DNA: TGTGCCAGCTCGCGAAGCGCGGACAGGTTGAATTCACCCCTCCACTTT; V gene: TRBV18; J gene: TRBJ1-6; clone size: .; D gene: TRBD1
CDR3 protein: CASSEAGVGEKLFF; CDR3 DNA: TGTGCCAGCAGTGAAGCAGGGGTTGGTGAAAAACTGTTTTTT; V gene: TRBV2; J gene: TRBJ1-4; clone size: .; D gene: .
CDR3 protein: CASSEAQGRSGIRGTGELFF; CDR3 DNA: TGTGCCAGCAGCGAGGCCCAGGGTCGAAGCGGGATTAGAGGCACCGGGGAGCTGTTTTTT; V gene: TRBV9; J gene: TRBJ2-2; clone size: once; D gene: TRBD2
CDR3 protein: CSAEAGGLSTSYNEQFF; CDR3 DNA: TGCAGCGCCGAGGCGGGAGGGCTATCCACCTCCTACAATGAGCAGTTCTTC; V gene: TRBV29-1; J gene: TRBJ2-1; clone size: .; D gene: TRBD2
CDR3 protein: CSVIPGATEAFF; CDR3 DNA: TGCAGCGTTATTCCAGGGGCCACTGAAGCTTTCTTT; V gene: TRBV29-1; J gene: TRBJ1-1; clone size: once; D gene: .
CDR3 protein: CASSLALSGRAYEQYF; CDR3 DNA: TGTGCCAGCAGCTTGGCCTTGAGCGGGAGGGCCTACGAGCAGTACTTC; V gene: TRBV5-6; J gene: TRBJ2-7; clone size: few; D gene: TRBD2
CDR3 protein: CASSLAGNTGELFF; CDR3 DNA: TGTGCCAGCAGCTTAGCCGGGAACACCGGGGAGCTGTTTTTT; V gene: TRBV7-2; J gene: TRBJ2-2; clone size: .; D gene: .
CDR3 protein: CASSMMLRDRGNYGYTF; CDR3 DNA: TGTGCCAGTAGTATGATGCTACGGGACAGGGGGAACTATGGCTACACCTTC; V gene: TRBV19; J gene: TRBJ1-2; clone size: few; D gene: TRBD1
CDR3 protein: CATSDSRGPNQPQHF; CDR3 DNA: TGTGCCACCAGTGATTCCAGGGGCCCTAATCAGCCCCAGCATTTT; V gene: TRBV24-1; J gene: TRBJ1-5; clone size: .; D gene: .
CDR3 protein: CASSPPRGQPQHF; CDR3 DNA: TGTGCCAGCAGTCCGCCTAGGGGGCAGCCCCAGCATTTT; V gene: TRBV6-6; J gene: TRBJ1-5; clone size: .; D gene: .
CDR3 protein: CASSLGQYNSPLHF; CDR3 DNA: TGCGCCAGCAGCTTGGGACAGTATAATTCACCCCTCCACTTT; V gene: TRBV5-1; J gene: TRBJ1-6; clone size: .; D gene: .
CDR3 protein: CASTRGDRVYNEQFF; CDR3 DNA: TGTGCCAGCACCCGCGGGGACAGGGTATACAATGAGCAGTTCTTC; V gene: TRBV7-9; J gene: TRBJ2-1; clone size: .; D gene: TRBD1
CDR3 protein: CASLLAGYNEQFF; CDR3 DNA: TGTGCCAGCTTACTAGCGGGGTACAATGAGCAGTTCTTC; V gene: TRBV2; J gene: TRBJ2-1; clone size: few; D gene: TRBD2
CDR3 protein: CASSQVGRGKNIQYF; CDR3 DNA: TGCGCCAGCAGCCAAGTGGGCAGGGGGAAAAACATTCAGTACTTC; V gene: TRBV4-1; J gene: TRBJ2-4; clone size: few; D gene: TRBD1
CDR3 protein: CASSSTRDRGDEQFF; CDR3 DNA: TGTGCCAGCAGCTCCACTAGGGACAGGGGCGATGAGCAGTTCTTC; V gene: TRBV7-2; J gene: TRBJ2-1; clone size: .; D gene: TRBD1
CDR3 protein: CSVAEDRGVNTEAFF; CDR3 DNA: TGCAGCGTCGCCGAGGACAGGGGGGTGAACACTGAAGCTTTCTTT; V gene: TRBV29-1; J gene: TRBJ1-1; clone size: .; D gene: TRBD1
CDR3 protein: CASSLSGTNSYEQYF; CDR3 DNA: TGTGCCAGCAGTCTTAGCGGGACCAACTCCTACGAGCAGTACTTC; V gene: TRBV28; J gene: TRBJ2-7; clone size: .; D gene: TRBD2
CDR3 protein: CASSKDRDGETQYF; CDR3 DNA: TGTGCCAGCAGCAAGGACAGGGATGGGGAGACCCAGTACTTC; V gene: TRBV3-1/TRBV3-2; J gene: TRBJ2-5; clone size: .; D gene: TRBD1
CDR3 protein: CASRPDSRYEQYF; CDR3 DNA: TGTGCCAGCAGACCCGACAGTAGATACGAGCAGTACTTC; V gene: TRBV6-6; J gene: TRBJ2-7; clone size: .; D gene: .
CDR3 protein: CASSRGQAVADTQYF; CDR3 DNA: TGTGCCAGTAGTAGAGGACAGGCCGTAGCAGATACGCAGTATTTT; V gene: TRBV19; J gene: TRBJ2-3; clone size: few; D gene: TRBD1
CDR3 protein: CASSLTRDRPYEQYF; CDR3 DNA: TGTGCCAGCAGCTTAACGCGGGATAGACCCTACGAGCAGTACTTC; V gene: TRBV7-3; J gene: TRBJ2-7; clone size: .; D gene: .
CDR3 protein: CASSLNGLAGSSYNEQFF; CDR3 DNA: TGTGCCAGCAGCTTGAATGGACTAGCGGGAAGCTCCTACAATGAGCAGTTCTTC; V gene: TRBV7-3; J gene: TRBJ2-1; clone size: .; D gene: TRBD2
CDR3 protein: CRGAEAFF; CDR3 DNA: TGCAGAGGAGCTGAAGCTTTCTTT; V gene: TRBV20-1; J gene: TRBJ1-1; clone size: .; D gene: .
CDR3 protein: CASSPGSQETQYF; CDR3 DNA: TGTGCCAGCTCACCGGGCAGCCAAGAGACCCAGTACTTC; V gene: TRBV18; J gene: TRBJ2-5; clone size: once; D gene: .
CDR3 protein: CASSITRQGANGQFF; CDR3 DNA: TGTGCCAGCAGTATAACTCGACAGGGGGCTAATGGGCAGTTCTTC; V gene: TRBV27; J gene: TRBJ2-1; clone size: .; D gene: TRBD1